The T cell receptor beta chain under discussion was sequenced for a study of CD8+CD57+ T cells in acquired aplastic anemia. In the study overall: Sorted CD4+ and CD8+ cells yielded 2.5 to 3.5 ug of DNA on average.

The template for TCR beta VDJ and CDR3 sequence profiling was genomic DNA. Each CDR3 protein is one row after TCRdb ran MiXCR on the reads. The data contain hundreds of thousands of distinct CDR3 sequences, under 80% of them singletons. This clonotype was seen only once. Antigen unknown. The study's findings and limits: Roughly 28 was the count of CD8+ CDR3 sequences that patients shared with controls.

The germline CDR1 and CDR2 sequences are SGHNT and YYREEE (reference sequence). The CDR3 sequence is 21 residues long. Trimming left V 0 bases short and J 4 bases short, with 32 bases between. The receptor was derived from a human donor in good health, serving as a control. V usage is TRBV5-4 and J usage is TRBJ2-7; D gene unclear. Specimen: sorted CD4+, CD8+, or CD8+CD57+ T cells (not recorded which) from PBMCs. The CDR3 here is CASSLDIRSARDQAPSYEQYF. DNA of the CDR3: TGTGCCAGCAGCTTGGACATCCGCAGTGCTAGAGATCAGGCCCCCTCTTACGAGCAGTACTTC.